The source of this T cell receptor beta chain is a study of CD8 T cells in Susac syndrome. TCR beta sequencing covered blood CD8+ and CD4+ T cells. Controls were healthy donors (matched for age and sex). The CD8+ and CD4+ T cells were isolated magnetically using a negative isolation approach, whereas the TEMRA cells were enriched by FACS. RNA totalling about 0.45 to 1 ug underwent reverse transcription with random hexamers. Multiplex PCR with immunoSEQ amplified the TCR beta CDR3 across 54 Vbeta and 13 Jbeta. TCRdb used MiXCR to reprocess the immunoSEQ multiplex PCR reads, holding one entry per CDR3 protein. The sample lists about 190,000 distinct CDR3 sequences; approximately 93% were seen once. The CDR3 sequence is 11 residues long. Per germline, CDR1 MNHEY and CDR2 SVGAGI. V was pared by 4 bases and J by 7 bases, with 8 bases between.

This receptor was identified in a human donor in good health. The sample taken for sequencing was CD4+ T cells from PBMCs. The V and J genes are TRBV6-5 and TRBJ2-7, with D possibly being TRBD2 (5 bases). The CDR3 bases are TGTGCCAGCAGTTCCAGCGGAGAGCAGTACGTC. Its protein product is CASSSSGEQYV.